These 23 T cell receptor beta chains originate from one sample sequenced in a study of blood T cell repertoires in COVID-19. The method was immunoSEQ multiplex PCR; TCRdb's version includes in-frame clones alone and lacks a portion of them. The sample records under 150,000 clones, approximately 88% being singletons. Sequencing used peripheral blood. These receptors were taken from a man in his 70s with active COVID-19.

The V call is TRBV19, the J call TRBJ1-1; possible D gene TRBD1, 6 bases. Germline loops: CDR1 LNHDA, CDR2 SQIVND (reference sequence). The CDR3 loop spans 14 amino acids. V lost 6 bases, J lost 6 bases, and 17 bases lay in between. The CDR3 is CASRTRGGGAEAFF. CDR3 DNA: TGTGCCAGTAGGACCAGAGGGGGAGGGGCTGAAGCTTTCTTT. Supplemented by reference TRBV19 and TRBJ1-1, the full variable domain reads DGGITQSPKYLFRKEGQNVTLSCEQNLNHDAMYWYRQDPGQGLRLIYYSQIVNDFQKGDIAEGYSVSREKKESFPLTVTSAQKNPTAFYLCASRTRGGGAEAFFGQGTRLTVV.

This chain joins TRBV5-5 and TRBJ2-7; maybe TRBD1 (6 bases). The CDR3 consists of 14 residues. V lost 4 bases to trimming and J lost 2 bases, with 13 bases between them. CDR1 SGHKS and CDR2 YYEKEE come from the germline V gene (reference sequence). CDR3 region: CASSPQTGPYEQYF. The CDR3 DNA follows: TGTGCCAGCAGCCCGCAAACAGGGCCCTACGAGCAGTACTTC. Looking up the rest from reference TRBV5-5 and TRBJ2-7 gives the full variable domain: DAGVTQSPTHLIKTRGQQVTLRCSPISGHKSVSWYQQVLGQGPQFIFQYYEKEERGRGNFPDRFSARQFPNYSSELNVNALLLGDSALYLCASSPQTGPYEQYFGPGTRLTVT.

V gene TRBV7-9 combines with J gene TRBJ2-3; the match to TRBD2 covers 12 bases. CDR1 and CDR2 from the germline V gene are SEHNR and FQNEAQ (reference sequence). Trimming took 5 bases from V and 0 from J; bases not matched to a gene: 9. CDR3 size: 18 residues. CDR3 region: CASSPKTSGRGSTDTQYF. The CDR3 bases are TGTGCCAGCAGCCCAAAGACTAGCGGGAGAGGTAGCACAGATACGCAGTATTTT.

In nucleotides, the CDR3 is TGTGCCAGCAGTTCCACGGGACAGGGTCGTGGCTACACCTTC. It is translated as CASSSTGQGRGYTF. The chain employs TRBV28 and TRBJ1-2; TRBD1 agrees at 9 bases. Unmatched junction bases numbered 7, after V lost 4 bases and J lost 7 bases. Per germline, CDR1 MDHEN and CDR2 SYDVKM. The CDR3 has 14 amino acids.

In this sample, this clone turned up once. The rearrangement joins TRBV7-2 to TRBJ2-3, with 9 bases aligning to TRBD2. Germline V CDR1 and CDR2: SGHTA, FQGNSA. V lost 7 bases, J lost 5 bases, and 13 bases stayed unmatched. This CDR3 has 16 amino acids. CDR3 DNA: TGTGCCAGCAACATCTGGGGGGCGGGAGGGCTAGATACGCAGTATTTT. This codes for CASNIWGAGGLDTQYF.

The chain recombines TRBV24-1 with TRBJ2-1; unclear D gene. This CDR3 is 15 amino acids long. V lost 3 bases to trimming and J lost 4 bases, with 12 bases between them. The V gene's germline CDR1 is KGHDR and CDR2 SFDVKD. The CDR3 reads CATSDQRAIYNEQFF. Here the CDR3 DNA reads TGTGCCACCAGTGATCAGCGAGCAATATACAATGAGCAGTTCTTC.

The chain links TRBV7-9 to TRBJ2-7; unclear D gene. The germline V and J ends were trimmed by 3 bases and 2 bases, with 5 bases remaining between them. This CDR3 region has 12 residues. Germline CDR1 reads SEHNR; CDR2 reads FQNEAQ (reference sequence). The CDR3 region is CASSFKPYEQYF. CDR3 DNA sequence: TGTGCCAGCAGCTTCAAGCCCTACGAGCAGTACTTC.

This clone was picked up a small number of times. The gene calls are TRBV2 and TRBJ2-2, with a possible D match to TRBD1 (6 bases). The germline CDR1 and CDR2 sequences are SNHLY and FYNNEI. V shed 7 bases and J shed 2 bases, with 11 bases lying between them. This CDR3 comprises 14 residues. The CDR3 coding sequence is TGTGCCAGCATCTTGGACAGAAACACCGGGGAGCTGTTTTTT. This sequence encodes CASILDRNTGELFF.

The chain uses TRBV7-6 and TRBJ2-1, with 7 nucleotides matching TRBD1. V was pared by 4 bases and J by 2 bases, with 5 bases of the junction left unmatched. The CDR3 runs to 15 residues. CDR1 is SGHVS, CDR2 FNYEAQ, per germline. The CDR3 DNA reads TGTGCCAGCAGCTCCGACAGGGCAACCTACAATGAGCAGTTCTTC. Its translation is CASSSDRATYNEQFF.

This rearrangement joins TRBV5-1 to TRBJ1-5; 7 bases are a match to TRBD1. Germline CDR1 is SGHRS and CDR2 is YFSETQ. The CDR3 covers 14 residues. Unmatched junction bases numbered 6, after V lost 2 bases and J lost 7 bases. The CDR3 DNA sequence: TGCGCCAGCAGCTTCACAGGGGACGGACAGCCCCAGCATTTT. Translation: CASSFTGDGQPQHF.

The chain joins TRBV7-8 to TRBJ2-7; 10 nucleotides align to TRBD2. Germline V gene data show CDR1 as SGHVS and CDR2 as FQNEAQ. CDR3 length: 14 residues. The trim removed 5 bases at V and 3 bases at J, leaving 4 bases unmatched. The CDR3 DNA reads TGTGCCAGCAGCCCGCGACTAGCGGGCTACGAGCAGTACTTC. It translates to CASSPRLAGYEQYF.

On this clone: Mismatch with germline at one junction end may stem from a read error. The rearrangement uses TRBV28 and TRBJ2-1; TRBD1 aligns across 7 bases. In germline, CDR1 is MDHEN, CDR2 SYDVKM. The CDR3 contains 14 residues. The CDR3: CASRLTGTFNKQFF. CDR3 coding DNA: TGTGCCAGCAGGCTGACAGGGACCTTCAATAAGCAGTTCTTC.

This sequence joins TRBV30 and TRBJ2-1, with a weak D call TRBD2 (5 bases). V was shortened by 0 bases and J by 4 bases, with 10 bases between the two germline ends. Germline CDR1 and CDR2: GTSNPN and SVGIG (reference sequence). The CDR3 spans 14 residues. CDR3 sequence (DNA): TGTGCCTGGAGTGTCCTCCGGGATTACAATGAGCAGTTCTTC. Translating gives CAWSVLRDYNEQFF.

This chain connects TRBV5-4 to TRBJ1-2; D unresolved. The CDR3 length is 14 residues. CDR1 and CDR2 from the germline V gene are SGHNT and YYREEE (reference sequence). V lost 0 bases and J lost 4, with 10 bases in between. Here the CDR3 DNA reads TGTGCCAGCAGCTTGGGGGCAGACCCCTATGGCTACACCTTC. Translated: CASSLGADPYGYTF.

This rearrangement joins TRBV19 to TRBJ2-5, with TRBD1 identical over 9 bases. V trimming: 2 bases; J trimming: 5 bases; junction bases outside the gene matches: 12. Germline V gene lookup returns CDR1 LNHDA and CDR2 SQIVND (reference sequence). The CDR3 loop spans 17 amino acids. This CDR3 reads CASSIRGGTGKEETQYF. In DNA form, the CDR3 reads TGTGCCAGTAGTATAAGAGGCGGGACAGGGAAGGAGGAGACCCAGTACTTC.

This chain joins TRBV9 and TRBJ1-2; 8 bases agree with TRBD1. CDR1 is SGDLS, CDR2 YYNGEE, per germline. Losses at the gene ends were 0 bases for V and 5 bases for J; bases not matched to a gene: 6. This CDR3 is 15 amino acids long. The CDR3, as DNA: TGTGCCAGCAGCGTAGCCCGAACAGGGGGGTATGGCTACACCTTC. Protein product: CASSVARTGGYGYTF. The full variable domain, its missing parts supplied by reference TRBV9 and TRBJ1-2, is DSGVTQTPKHLITATGQRVTLRCSPRSGDLSVYWYQQSLDQGLQFLIQYYNGEERAKGNILERFSAQQFPDLHSELNLSSLELGDSALYFCASSVARTGGYGYTFGSGTRLTVV.

This clone was seen a single time. The gene calls are TRBV28 and TRBJ2-2; 8 bases fit TRBD1. The junction had 13 bases not matched to a gene; V was cut back by 6 bases and J by 7 bases. The CDR3 consists of 16 residues. From germline, CDR1 is MDHEN and CDR2 SYDVKM. The CDR3 DNA sequence: TGTGCCAGCAGCCCCCCGGGACAGGAGGTAGTCGGGGAGCTGTTTTTT. Residues: CASSPPGQEVVGELFF.

The rearrangement links TRBV21-1 to TRBJ1-4; the table's D call, TRBD1, was not checked against the DNA. TRBV21-1 is classified as a pseudogene. The CDR3 sequence is 17 residues long. CDR3 sequence reads: CASSSRDRISTNEKLFF. CDR3 nucleotides: TGTGCCAGCAGCTCTCGGGACAGAATCTCAACTAATGAAAAACTGTTTTTT.

This chain uses TRBV6-4 with TRBJ2-5; 7 bases agree with TRBD1. Germline CDR1 and CDR2: MRHNA and SNTAGT. The CDR3 runs to 14 residues. Trimming took 2 bases from V and 3 from J; bases not matched to a gene: 3. The chain's CDR3 is CASSDGTVKETQYF. CDR3 sequence (DNA): TGTGCCAGCAGTGACGGGACAGTCAAAGAGACCCAGTACTTC.

The chain combines TRBV28 with TRBJ1-2, with 8 positions matching TRBD1. The junction had 7 bases not matched to a gene; V was cut back by 3 bases and J by 7 bases. In germline, CDR1 is MDHEN, CDR2 SYDVKM. This CDR3 has 14 amino acids. The chain's CDR3 is CASSLVSGGLGYTF. CDR3 nucleotides: TGTGCCAGCAGTTTGGTTTCAGGGGGCCTTGGCTACACCTTC.

V usage is TRBV3-1 (or the pseudogene TRBV3-2) and J usage is TRBJ1-5, with D uncertain. Trimming cost V 1 base and J 7 bases, with 14 bases left between them. CDR1 is LGHDT, CDR2 YNNKEL, per germline (reference sequence). The CDR3 has 15 residues. The CDR3 loop reads CASSQGGRGTQPQHF. The CDR3 region has the DNA TGTGCCAGCAGCCAAGGCGGGAGAGGAACCCAGCCCCAGCATTTT.

This chain uses TRBV6-5 with TRBJ1-1; unclear D gene. The CDR3 has 13 amino acids. In germline, CDR1 is MNHEY, CDR2 SVGAGI. Trimming removed 6 bases from V and 3 bases from J, with 11 bases in between. The CDR3 region has the DNA TGTGCCAGCAGAATCGAGAGGGACACTGAAGCTTTCTTT. Translating gives CASRIERDTEAFF.

This chain links TRBV5-1 with TRBJ2-7, with TRBD1 identical over 11 bases. CDR1 is SGHRS, CDR2 YFSETQ, per germline. Trimming at V came to 2 bases and at J to 5 bases, leaving 9 bases not matched to a gene. The CDR3 totals 16 residues. The CDR3 DNA reads as TGCGCCAGCAGCTTAGCGCCGGGACAGGGGGACCACGAGCAGTACTTC. Its protein product is CASSLAPGQGDHEQYF.